This T cell receptor (beta chain) was recovered during a study of regulatory T cells in long-lasting Graves disease. This clonotype was observed a handful of times. Time point meaning: newly diagnosed GD, antithyroid drugs for less than 3 months. The authors made the TCR library using RNA they extracted from PBMCs. Arm-PCR with iRepertoire HTBI primers amplified the CDR3 regions for these TCR beta libraries. TCRdb redid the calling of the multiplex PCR reads with MiXCR, one entry per CDR3 protein. The top ten clones hold under 20% of a sample with 680,000 or so distinct CDR3 sequences, approximately 15% of them seen once. The V gene's germline CDR1 is LNHDA and CDR2 SQIVND (reference sequence). Trimming cost V 9 bases and J 2 bases, with 14 bases left between them. The CDR3 covers 13 residues. These data were also filed under a second study, of T cells in Graves' hyperthyroidism and ophthalmopathy. This second study says: Using the HTBI primer set, a first-round RT-PCR was run on the TCR CDR3.

The sequencing here drew on peripheral blood mononuclear cells (PBMCs), taken at new diagnosis, from a patient treated with antithyroid drugs. The clonotype originates from a woman under 40 with Graves disease. The V call is TRBV19, the J call TRBJ2-7, with D possibly being TRBD1 (6 bases). CDR3 coding DNA: TGTGCCAGCACTACCTCAGGGGCCTACGAGCAGTACTTC. Amino acid sequence: CASTTSGAYEQYF.